Below are 25 T cell receptor beta chains sequenced from a single sample in a study of type 1 regulatory T cells (dated by TCRdb to about 2021). Sequencing was performed on an Illumina MiSeq. TCRdb took the public reads, trimmed them with fastp at Q25, ran MiXCR for clone calling and kept in-frame beta chains. Every CDR3 protein is listed once, alongside the most common genes and DNA of its rows. This sample has roughly 25,000 distinct CDR3 sequences in its table, and approximately 72% of those were observed once. Roughly 13% of the sample goes to the ten largest clones. Their target antigens are unknown. The sequencing sample was made of cultured T cells, either the whole culture or a sorted T cell fraction (not recorded which). The sample's cell subset or site label, decoded: Tr1-enriched cell product generated in vitro against host alloantigens. Source of these receptors: a human donor in good health.

The CDR3, as DNA: TGCGCCAGCAGCTTGGACCCCGGGGGGAATACTGAAGCTTTCTTT. It yields the protein CASSLDPGGNTEAFF. The chain combines TRBV5-1 with TRBJ1-1; tentative D call: TRBD1 (5 bases). Looked up from germline, CDR1 is SGHRS and CDR2 is YFSETQ. The CDR3 runs 15 residues. The ends were cut back, 0 bases at V and 5 bases at J, with 14 bases in the middle.

The gene calls are TRBV3-1 and TRBJ1-1, with unresolved D. There are 13 residues in the CDR3. V gave up 4 bases and J gave up 4 bases, with 10 bases separating them. Germline lookup yields CDR1 LGHDT and CDR2 YNNKEL (reference sequence). CDR3 sequence reads: CASSPPESTEAFF. CDR3 nucleotides: TGTGCCAGCAGCCCCCCGGAGAGCACTGAAGCTTTCTTT.

The chain has TRBV5-5 and TRBJ2-7; TRBD2 agrees at 8 bases. The ends lost 4 bases at V and 4 bases at J; junction bases unmatched: 4. CDR1 is SGHKS, CDR2 YYEKEE, per germline (reference sequence). The CDR3 covers 13 residues. Written as DNA, the CDR3 is TGTGCCAGCAGCCGGGAGGGTCGGTACGAGCAGTACTTC. This gives the protein CASSREGRYEQYF.

The CDR3 coding sequence is TGTGCCCGGGGGGAGGGGTTCTTC. Translated, it gives CARGEGFF. This rearrangement joins TRBV6-5 to TRBJ2-1; TRBD2 agrees at 7 bases. The CDR3 has 8 residues. The V gene end was trimmed by 11 bases and the J gene end by 15 bases; junction bases not matched to a gene: 4. CDR1 is MNHEY and CDR2 is SVGAGI in the germline V gene.

The V gene is TRBV20-1, the J gene TRBJ2-7, with TRBD1 as a possible D gene (6 bases). The germline V and J ends were trimmed by 2 bases and 3 bases, with 11 bases remaining between them. The CDR3 sequence is 13 residues long. CDR1 is DFQATT and CDR2 is SNEGSKA in the germline V gene (reference sequence). This CDR3 reads CSARTTGIYEQYF. CDR3 coding DNA: TGCAGTGCTAGAACCACAGGGATCTACGAGCAGTACTTC.

The rearrangement links TRBV24-1 to TRBJ2-1, with a weak D call TRBD1 (6 bases). Deletions cut 9 bases from V and 2 bases from J, with 7 bases between. Germline V gene data show CDR1 as KGHDR and CDR2 as SFDVKD. The CDR3 contains 12 residues. CDR3 protein: CATAGAYNEQFF. The CDR3 DNA is TGTGCCACCGCAGGGGCCTACAATGAGCAGTTCTTC.

V gene TRBV4-1 combines with J gene TRBJ2-7; 8 positions agree with TRBD1. CDR3 length: 15 residues. The V gene end was trimmed by 1 base and the J gene end by 0 bases; junction bases not matched to a gene: 2. Germline V gene data show CDR1 as MGHRA and CDR2 as YSYEKL. DNA of the CDR3: TGCGCCAGCAGCCAAGGGACAGGGAGCTCCTACGAGCAGTACTTC. Protein sequence: CASSQGTGSSYEQYF.

The gene calls are TRBV7-2 and TRBJ2-3; D is perhaps TRBD2 (5 bases). Germline loops: CDR1 SGHTA, CDR2 FQGNSA. The CDR3 is 13 amino acids. The ends were cut back, 0 bases at V and 5 bases at J, with 6 bases in the middle. This CDR3 is CASSLAEGDTQYF. In DNA, the CDR3 is TGTGCCAGCAGCTTAGCTGAGGGAGATACGCAGTATTTT.

This chain joins TRBV19 and TRBJ1-1; D unresolved. The CDR3 covers 15 residues. CDR1 is LNHDA, CDR2 SQIVND, per germline (reference sequence). V lost 0 bases and J 3 bases, leaving 11 bases between the germline ends. The CDR3, as DNA: TGTGCCAGTAGTATAGATCCGGGCAGGTACACTGAAGCTTTCTTT. It encodes CASSIDPGRYTEAFF.

The J gene is TRBJ1-3, the V gene TRBV6-5, with 9 positions matching TRBD1. V was clipped by 5 bases and J by 5 bases; unmatched bases: 4. CDR3 size: 14 residues. The germline V gene has CDR1 MNHEY and CDR2 SVGAGI. In nucleotides, the CDR3 is TGTGCCAGCAGTGAGGGACAGGGAAGAAACACCATATATTTT. This gives the protein CASSEGQGRNTIYF.

The chain has TRBV19 and TRBJ2-7, with unresolved D. In germline, CDR1 is LNHDA, CDR2 SQIVND (reference sequence). The CDR3 extends over 16 amino acids. V lost 0 bases to trimming and J lost 6 bases, with 18 bases between them. CDR3 bases: TGTGCCAGTAGTATAGAACGGCCGGCTGGATGGATCGAGCAGTACTTC. Protein product: CASSIERPAGWIEQYF. Using reference TRBV19 and TRBJ2-7 for the parts outside the CDR3, the full variable domain is DGGITQSPKYLFRKEGQNVTLSCEQNLNHDAMYWYRQDPGQGLRLIYYSQIVNDFQKGDIAEGYSVSREKKESFPLTVTSAQKNPTAFYLCASSIERPAGWIEQYFGPGTRLTVT.

This clonotype was seen only a few times. V gene TRBV5-4 combines with J gene TRBJ2-1; 12 nucleotides agree with TRBD2. Germline lookup yields CDR1 SGHNT and CDR2 YYREEE (reference sequence). There are 18 residues in the CDR3. V lost 3 bases, J lost 6 bases, and 13 bases stayed unmatched. CDR3 region: CASSSRKFSSGGANEQFF. The DNA of the CDR3 is TGTGCCAGCAGCTCCCGGAAATTCTCTAGCGGGGGGGCCAATGAGCAGTTCTTC.

The chain combines TRBV19 with TRBJ2-3; D uncertain. This CDR3 comprises 14 residues. V was shortened by 3 bases and J by 2 bases, with 9 bases between the two germline ends. The germline V gene encodes CDR1 LNHDA and CDR2 SQIVND (reference sequence). CDR3 protein: CASSMALTTDTQYF. The CDR3 DNA is TGTGCCAGTAGTATGGCTCTGACCACAGATACGCAGTATTTT.

In DNA form, the CDR3 reads TGCGCCAGCAGCTTGGAGACCAGACAGAACACTGAAGCTTTCTTT. This sequence encodes CASSLETRQNTEAFF. V and J are TRBV5-1 and TRBJ1-1; D uncertain. This CDR3 region has 15 residues. CDR1 is SGHRS, CDR2 YFSETQ, per germline. V lost 0 bases, J lost 1 base, and 10 bases lay in between.

The rearrangement links TRBV7-2 to TRBJ1-1; D is uncertain. From germline, CDR1 is SGHTA and CDR2 FQGNSA. There are 14 residues in the CDR3. The V and J ends lost 0 bases and 1 base respectively, with 6 bases between them. CDR3 nucleotides: TGTGCCAGCAGCTTAGCGCCTGGGAACACTGAAGCTTTCTTT. Amino acid sequence: CASSLAPGNTEAFF.

V is TRBV4-1 and J is TRBJ2-7; TRBD1 agrees at 9 bases. Trimming took 3 bases from V and 7 from J; bases not matched to a gene: 7. This CDR3 comprises 14 residues. The V gene's germline CDR1 is MGHRA and CDR2 YSYEKL. This chain's CDR3 is CASSQGTGMREQYF. As DNA, the CDR3 is TGCGCCAGCAGCCAGGGGACAGGGATGAGGGAGCAGTACTTC.

The chain uses TRBV20-1 and TRBJ2-3; 10 bases map to TRBD2. Germline V gives CDR1 DFQATT, CDR2 SNEGSKA (reference sequence). Trimming cost V 0 bases and J 5 bases; bases outside gene matches: 14. The CDR3 consists of 18 residues. Here the CDR3 reads CSARDLYISGGAEDTQYF. CDR3 DNA sequence: TGCAGTGCTAGAGATCTGTACATCAGCGGGGGGGCTGAAGATACGCAGTATTTT.

This clonotype has more than one count but fewer than ten. The genes are TRBV10-3 and TRBJ2-5; 11 bases fit TRBD1. The germline CDR1 and CDR2 sequences are ENHRY and SYGVKD. This CDR3 has 14 amino acids. V lost 11 bases, J lost 5 bases, and 10 bases stayed unmatched. CDR3 sequence: CASTGGQGAETQYF. CDR3 nucleotide sequence: TGTGCCTCAACCGGCGGACAGGGGGCTGAGACCCAGTACTTC.

By share, this clonotype ranks as medium-sized. CDR3 sequence (DNA): TGTGCCAGCAGCTTTCCCGGGACCCGTACCTACGAGCAGTACTTC. This encodes CASSFPGTRTYEQYF. This chain connects TRBV7-2 to TRBJ2-7; D tentatively fits TRBD1 or TRBD2 (5 bases each). V gave up 3 bases and J gave up 2 bases, with 14 bases separating them. The CDR3 runs to 15 residues. In germline, CDR1 is SGHTA, CDR2 FQGNSA.

The chain has TRBV28 and TRBJ1-2; D gene uncertain. This CDR3 has 13 residues. Trimming pared 1 base from V and 8 bases from J, leaving 11 bases between. Germline V gene lookup returns CDR1 MDHEN and CDR2 SYDVKM. Written as DNA, the CDR3 is TGTGCCAGCAGTTTATTGCGTTCGCAAGGCTACACCTTC. This sequence encodes CASSLLRSQGYTF.

Here the CDR3 DNA reads TGTGCCAGCAGCTTTCCTGGACTAGCGGGGGGCACAGATACGCAGTATTTT. It encodes CASSFPGLAGGTDTQYF. The chain is built from TRBV5-6 and TRBJ2-3; 13 bases line up with TRBD2. V was pared by 2 bases and J by 1 base, with 4 bases of the junction left unmatched. CDR1 is SGHDT, CDR2 YYEEEE, per germline. The CDR3 runs to 17 residues.

V usage is TRBV19 and J usage is TRBJ1-3; 7 positions match TRBD1. In germline, CDR1 is LNHDA, CDR2 SQIVND (reference sequence). The J segment lost 0 bases and the V segment lost 1 base, leaving 9 bases of the junction unmatched. There are 18 residues in the CDR3. The CDR3 region is CASSIVFSGQSSGNTIYF. The CDR3 DNA follows: TGTGCCAGTAGTATAGTGTTCTCGGGACAGAGCTCTGGAAACACCATATATTTT.

The table lists this clonotype with a few counts. The J gene is TRBJ2-1, the V gene TRBV20-1; 8 bases align to TRBD2. The CDR3 has 20 amino acids. Losses at the gene ends were 1 base for V and 0 bases for J; bases not matched to a gene: 17. Germline CDR1 reads DFQATT; CDR2 reads SNEGSKA (reference sequence). The CDR3 is CSARVRRGGGRTSSYNEQFF. The CDR3 DNA follows: TGCAGTGCTAGAGTGAGACGGGGGGGGGGTAGGACGAGCTCCTACAATGAGCAGTTCTTC.

The sample holds one count of this clonotype. The rearrangement links TRBV4-1 to TRBJ1-4; the match to TRBD1 covers 7 bases. Germline V gene lookup returns CDR1 MGHRA and CDR2 YSYEKL. The ends lost 0 bases at V and 5 bases at J; junction bases unmatched: 6. The CDR3 totals 16 residues. The CDR3 here is CASSQDLGRGNEKLFF. CDR3 bases: TGCGCCAGCAGCCAAGATCTAGGCAGGGGGAATGAAAAACTGTTTTTT.

This sequence joins TRBV7-9 and TRBJ1-6, with 8 bases identical to TRBD1. With V trimmed by 5 bases and J by 6 bases, 3 bases remained unmatched. This CDR3 is built from 14 residues. Germline CDR1 is SEHNR and CDR2 is FQNEAQ (reference sequence). The CDR3 sequence: CASSMTGVNSPLHF. CDR3 in DNA: TGTGCCAGCAGCATGACAGGGGTTAATTCACCCCTCCACTTT.